This T cell receptor beta chain comes out of a study of quantifying T cell responses using KT2 cells. Study in general: cDNA was made from DNase-treated RNA using alpha and beta constant primers.

Each cDNA got a UMI-containing oligo ligated at its 3' end. The first PCR ran 3 to 5 cycles with an equimolar RC1.1 and RC1.2 beta primer mix. TCRdb ran MiXCR on the UMI-ligation and nested PCR reads and lists one entry per CDR3 protein. The sample holds 60,000 or so distinct CDR3 sequences; more than 9% are singletons and the top ten take about 9.5%. This clonotype was picked up many times. V was trimmed by 3 bases and J by 4 bases, leaving 27 bases between them. Per the germline V gene, CDR1 is LNHNV and CDR2 is YYDKDF (reference sequence). There are 19 residues in the CDR3. A range of KT2-to-PBMC ratios was made using fixed PBMC numbers.

Material for sequencing was PBMCs spiked with cells of the T cell clone KT2. This rearrangement joins TRBV15 to TRBJ1-2; possibly TRBD1 for D (6 bases). The sequence came from a human donor. CDR3 in amino acids: CATSRVSGTKSSSLYGYTF. The CDR3 DNA is TGTGCCACCAGCAGGGTTTCCGGGACAAAGTCGTCCAGCCTCTATGGCTACACCTTC.